This T cell receptor beta chain was sequenced for a study of shared clonotypes between healthy human individuals. Here immunoSEQ multiplex PCR was the method, and the copy in TCRdb shows in-frame clones only, minus some. The profile shows 2 million to 2.5 million clones, approximately 95% of them singletons. Germline V CDR1 and CDR2: MNHNS, SASEGT. The CDR3 is made up of 15 amino acids. V shed 4 bases, J shed 6 bases, and the junction held 3 bases outside the gene matches. Sequences were obtained from naive CD4+ T cells from PBMCs. Subset here: CD45RA+ positively selected. This chain links TRBV6-1 with TRBJ2-1; 13 bases align to TRBD2. The TCR comes from a young man in good health. Some clones in this sample may be carry-over from other donors' samples. The CDR3 bases are TGTGCCAGCAGTGGGGGACTAGCGGGATTCAATGAGCAGTTCTTC. Amino acids: CASSGGLAGFNEQFF.